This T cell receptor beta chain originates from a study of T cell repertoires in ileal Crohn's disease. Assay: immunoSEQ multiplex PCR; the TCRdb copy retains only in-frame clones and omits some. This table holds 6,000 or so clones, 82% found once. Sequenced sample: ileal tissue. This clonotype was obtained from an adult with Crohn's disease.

The CDR3 DNA reads TGTGCCAGCAGCTTAGGGGGGCCATGGAACACTGAAGCTTTCTTT. It codes for CASSLGGPWNTEAFF. The gene calls are TRBV7-8 and TRBJ1-1, with D possibly matching TRBD1 (6 bases). There are 15 residues in the CDR3. Trimming cost V 1 base and J 1 base, with 10 bases left between them. Germline CDR1 reads SGHVS; CDR2 reads FQNEAQ.